This TCR beta chain was sequenced for a study of blood T cell repertoires in COVID-19. Germline V CDR1 and CDR2: SEHNR, FQNEAQ (reference sequence). The V and J ends lost 2 bases and 3 bases respectively, with 8 bases between them. There are 13 residues in the CDR3. The data were produced by immunoSEQ multiplex PCR, yet TCRdb's version contains in-frame clones alone and is incomplete. Among 230,000 or so clones listed, roughly 90% were seen once. The chain employs TRBV7-9 and TRBJ2-7; no reliable D call. This clonotype originated in a woman in her 40s with acute COVID-19. The material sequenced was PBMCs or T cells enriched from blood (not recorded which). The DNA for the CDR3 is TGTGCCAGCAGCTTATCGATCGGCTACGAGCAGTACTTC. This gives the protein CASSLSIGYEQYF.